The 30 T cell receptor beta chains below were found in one sample sequenced in a study of CD4 and CD8 cells across lung adenocarcinoma regions. One entry per CDR3 protein results from TCRdb running MiXCR on the PCR reads. The sample consists of about 10,000 distinct CDR3 sequences, roughly 51% of them appearing once. The sample was CD8+ T cells from the margin of a lung tumor. The receptors shown here come from a male donor with lung adenocarcinoma. The CD4 and CD8 labels of this study may be unreliable.

The CDR3 region has the DNA TGCAGTGCGGGTAGCGGGAGGGCCAAGCGAACTGCCATACTCACAGATACGCAGTATTTT. Translation: CSAGSGRAKRTAILTDTQYF. The rearrangement uses TRBV20-1 and TRBJ2-3; 11 bases fit TRBD2. The CDR3 spans 20 residues. The germline gives CDR1 DFQATT, CDR2 SNEGSKA (reference sequence). J gave up 2 bases and V 6 bases, and 22 bases lay outside the gene matches.

The chain links TRBV20-1 to TRBJ2-3; 7 positions agree with TRBD2. There are 14 residues in the CDR3. The germline CDR1 and CDR2 sequences are DFQATT and SNEGSKA (reference sequence). CDR3 nucleotides: TGCAGGGGCCGTGGCGGGAGTGACCCAGATACGCAGTATTTT. Encoded protein: CRGRGGSDPDTQYF.

This clonotype showed up many times. The chain couples TRBV11-3 to TRBJ1-1; D uncertain. Per germline, CDR1 SGHNT and CDR2 YENEEA. Trimming shortened V by 1 base and J by 2 bases, and 5 bases separated the two germline ends. The CDR3 consists of 13 residues. CDR3 protein: CASSLGANTEAFF. For the CDR3, the DNA is TGTGCCAGCAGCTTAGGGGCAAACACTGAAGCTTTCTTT.

This rearrangement joins TRBV11-2 to TRBJ1-6, with D possibly matching TRBD1 (5 bases). The germline gives CDR1 SGHAT, CDR2 FQNNGV. The CDR3 totals 12 residues. The V and J ends lost 4 bases and 10 bases respectively, with 8 bases between them. CDR3 protein: CASSYRGSPLHF. The CDR3 bases are TGTGCCAGCAGCTATAGGGGCTCACCCCTCCACTTT.

The chain couples TRBV28 to TRBJ1-3; maybe TRBD1 (5 bases). The germline V gene has CDR1 MDHEN and CDR2 SYDVKM. The CDR3 runs 18 residues. V lost 4 bases to trimming and J lost 4 bases, with 23 bases between them. The CDR3 coding sequence is TGTGCCAGCAGTTCCCCCTCTAACACAGGTCGCCTCGGAAACACCATATATTTT. It translates to CASSSPSNTGRLGNTIYF.

The V call is TRBV5-1, the J call TRBJ1-2; 7 nucleotides line up with TRBD1. V dropped 0 bases and J dropped 3; count of bases not matched to a gene: 5. The germline V gene has CDR1 SGHRS and CDR2 YFSETQ. The CDR3 totals 15 residues. Here the CDR3 DNA reads TGCGCCAGCAGCTTGGAAGGCAGGGGGGACTATGGCTACACCTTC. Amino acids: CASSLEGRGDYGYTF.

This clonotype has ten or more counts. The chain combines TRBV6-1 with TRBJ2-1; D gene ambiguous. The CDR3 covers 11 residues. Trimming cost V 1 base and J 10 bases, with 5 bases left between them. Germline-derived CDR1 and CDR2 are MNHNS and SASEGT. The CDR3 protein is CASSEVYEQFF. CDR3 sequence (DNA): TGTGCCAGCAGTGAAGTCTACGAGCAGTTCTTC.

This clonotype was recorded many times. The chain couples TRBV6-1 to TRBJ1-1, with no clear D. Germline values: CDR1 MNHNS, CDR2 SASEGT. The CDR3 runs to 17 residues. V gave up 1 base and J gave up 0 bases, with 15 bases separating them. The CDR3 spells CASSEGLVLEMNTEAFF. DNA of the CDR3: TGTGCCAGCAGTGAAGGCTTGGTACTTGAAATGAACACTGAAGCTTTCTTT.

The chain uses TRBV6-1 and TRBJ2-5, with a tentative D call TRBD2 (7 bases). V lost 6 bases, J lost 11 bases, and 25 bases lay in between. Germline V CDR1 and CDR2: MNHNS, SASEGT. The length of the CDR3 is 15 residues. The CDR3 protein is CASRQNREGNNEQYF. The CDR3 DNA reads as TGTGCCAGCAGACAGAACAGGGAGGGGAACAATGAGCAGTACTTC.

Concerning this clonotype itself: A read error may produce the germline difference seen at one junction end. This chain joins TRBV27 and TRBJ2-3; D is possibly TRBD2 (7 bases). This CDR3 region has 15 residues. Per the germline V gene, CDR1 is MNHEY and CDR2 is SMNVEV (reference sequence). This CDR3 reads CASSSGAGAKDIQYF. In nucleotides, the CDR3 is TGTGCCAGCAGCTCGGGGGCGGGGGCCAAAGATATTCAGTATTTC.

The chain carries TRBV10-2 and TRBJ2-1, with 7 bases that match TRBD2. Looked up from germline, CDR1 is WSHSY and CDR2 is SAAADI. J was trimmed by 10 bases and V by 0 bases; bases with no gene match: 6. The CDR3 runs to 14 residues. The CDR3 region is CASSESGGGREQFF. CDR3 in DNA: TGCGCCAGCAGTGAGTCCGGCGGGGGAAGGGAGCAGTTCTTC.

Details on this clonotype: Germline is not matched at one junction end, which may reflect a read error. The chain uses TRBV6-5 and TRBJ2-1; tentative D call: TRBD1 (6 bases). Germline V gene lookup returns CDR1 MNHEY and CDR2 SVGAGI. The CDR3 has 14 amino acids. This CDR3 reads CASSYRGCSDEQYF. CDR3 DNA sequence: TGTGCCAGCAGTTACAGGGGGTGCTCAGATGAGCAGTATTTC.

Notes on this clonotype: One end of the junction does not line up with germline, which may come from a read error. The gene calls are TRBV6-1 and TRBJ2-5; perhaps TRBD2 as D (6 bases). Germline CDR1 reads MNHNS; CDR2 reads SASEGT. The CDR3 consists of 14 residues. The CDR3 region has the DNA TGTGCGGGCGTCGGGCGGGAAGACGGAGATACGCAGTATTTC. As protein: CAGVGREDGDTQYF.

This clonotype was counted a few times. V and J are TRBV4-1 and TRBJ2-3; 12 bases align to TRBD2. Germline loops: CDR1 MGHRA, CDR2 YSYEKL. This CDR3 is built from 17 residues. V dropped 0 bases and J dropped 6; count of bases not matched to a gene: 7. The CDR3 nucleotides are TGCGCCAGCAGCCAAGAAAGGTCTAGCGGGAGGGCCGATACGCAGTATTTT. It translates to CASSQERSSGRADTQYF.

Of note for this clonotype: A much larger clone differs from this one at a single base, so this may be a read error. The chain has TRBV20-1 and TRBJ2-1; D is undetermined. From germline, CDR1 is DFQATT and CDR2 SNEGSKA (reference sequence). The CDR3 is made up of 10 amino acids. CDR3 sequence: CSAYPSEQCF. DNA of the CDR3: TGCAGTGCGTACCCTAGTGAGCAGTGCTTC.

About this clonotype itself: Relative to the germline gene, one junction end is altered; a read error may explain this. The J gene is TRBJ2-3, the V gene TRBV6-5; D is perhaps TRBD2 (7 bases). The CDR3 spans 13 residues. Germline values: CDR1 MNHEY, CDR2 SVGAGI. CDR3 coding DNA: TGTGCCAGCAGTTTTGCGGGGGCAGAGACGCAGTATTTC. Translating gives CASSFAGAETQYF.

With respect to this clonotype: A junction end diverges from the germline sequence, so it may reflect a read error. This sequence joins TRBV24-1 and TRBJ2-3; 7 positions agree with TRBD1. Germline V gene sequence: CDR1 KGHDR, CDR2 SFDVKD. The CDR3 contains 14 residues. As DNA, the CDR3 is TGTGCCACCAGTTCCGGGACAGACAAAGAGACGCAGTACTTT. Its protein product is CATSSGTDKETQYF.

This clonotype showed up many times. The chain's CDR3 is CATSDWGATISYNEQFF. The CDR3 bases are TGTGCCACCAGTGATTGGGGGGCTACAATCTCCTACAATGAGCAGTTCTTC. The rearrangement links TRBV24-1 to TRBJ2-1; D is possibly TRBD1 or TRBD2 (6 bases each). The ends were cut back, 2 bases at V and 0 bases at J, with 13 bases in the middle. Looked up from germline, CDR1 is KGHDR and CDR2 is SFDVKD. The CDR3 spans 17 residues.

Relative to its sample, this clonotype is medium-sized. The genes are TRBV10-1 and TRBJ2-3; possible D gene TRBD2, 6 bases. Germline V gene sequence: CDR1 WNHNN, CDR2 SYGVQD (reference sequence). This CDR3 contains 14 residues. With 4 bases removed from V and 0 bases from J, the gap between germline ends came to 8 bases. The CDR3 spells CASSGLESTDTQYF. In DNA form, the CDR3 reads TGCGCCAGCAGTGGACTAGAAAGCACAGATACGCAGTATTTT.

The chain links TRBV10-3 to TRBJ2-3, with D tentatively TRBD2 (7 bases). Trimming pared 10 bases from V and 12 bases from J, leaving 29 bases between. The CDR3 has 15 residues. Germline-derived CDR1 and CDR2 are ENHRY and SYGVKD. CDR3 DNA sequence: TGTGCCACGCCGCTAGGGGGGGGGGACCCAGAGACCCAGTATTTT. Translation: CATPLGGGDPETQYF.

Notes on this clonotype: A much larger clone differs from this one at a single base, so this may be a read error. The rearrangement joins TRBV7-2 to TRBJ2-1; possibly TRBD2 for D (5 bases). Trimming removed 3 bases at V and 12 bases at J, with 18 bases between. From germline, CDR1 is SGHTA and CDR2 FQGNSA. This CDR3 spans 14 amino acids. For the CDR3, the DNA is TGTGCCAGCAGCTTCACAAGGACGCGGGCAGCGCAGTTCTTC. Its translation: CASSFTRTRAAQFF.

The chain is built from TRBV6-1 and TRBJ2-1; D uncertain. Germline CDR1 reads MNHNS; CDR2 reads SASEGT. With 4 bases removed from V and 4 bases from J, the gap between germline ends came to 11 bases. This CDR3 spans 14 amino acids. The DNA of the CDR3 is TGTGCCAGCAGTGTTGGGATTCCTTACAATGAGCAGTTCTTC. As protein: CASSVGIPYNEQFF.

This clonotype turned up a few times. The conserved phenylalanine or tryptophan is not found at the CDR3 terminus, so this likely reflects a read error. Because the CDR3's place on the DNA is in doubt, the DNA is left out and the CDR3 is given as listed by TCRdb. The chain joins TRBV19 to TRBJ2-1; whether TRBD1, the table's D call, matches the DNA was not checked. The CDR3 has 8 residues if both end residues are counted. Germline CDR1 and CDR2: LNHDA and SQIVND (reference sequence). CDR3 amino acids: CAYEIIHR.

CDR3 sequence: CASSPESGRANNEQFF. CDR3 nucleotide sequence: TGTGCCAGCAGTCCCGAAAGCGGGAGAGCCAACAATGAGCAGTTCTTC. V and J are TRBV12-3 or TRBV12-4 and TRBJ2-1; TRBD2 aligns across 8 bases. V shed 5 bases and J 5 bases; nucleotides not matched to a gene: 11. This CDR3 spans 16 amino acids.

In this sample, this clonotype turned up many times. V gene TRBV7-8 combines with J gene TRBJ2-1; D is unclear. Trimming shortened V by 5 bases and J by 2 bases, and 16 bases separated the two germline ends. The germline gives CDR1 SGHVS, CDR2 FQNEAQ. The CDR3 sequence is 16 residues long. Here the CDR3 reads CASSPHFGRTYNEQFF. In DNA form, the CDR3 reads TGTGCCAGCAGCCCCCATTTCGGTCGAACCTACAATGAGCAGTTCTTC.

This clonotype is medium-sized in the sample. This chain joins TRBV6-5 and TRBJ2-1, with 10 bases lining up with TRBD1. The CDR3 sequence is 15 residues long. Trimming cost V 2 bases and J 7 bases; bases outside gene matches: 5. CDR1 and CDR2 from the germline V gene are MNHEY and SVGAGI. In DNA form, the CDR3 reads TGTGCCAGCAGTTACCCGTGGACAGGGGGGAATGAGCAGTTCTTC. Its translation is CASSYPWTGGNEQFF.

The chain has TRBV7-7 and TRBJ2-1; TRBD2 agrees at 8 bases. V was pared by 3 bases and J by 5 bases, with 0 bases of the junction left unmatched. Looked up from germline, CDR1 is SSHAT and CDR2 is FNYEAQ (reference sequence). The CDR3 totals 13 residues. In DNA, the CDR3 is TGTGCCAGCAGCTTTAGCGGGGACAATGAGCAGTTCTTC. Translation: CASSFSGDNEQFF.

In this sample, this clonotype is medium-sized (0.01 to 0.1%). V and J are TRBV6-1 and TRBJ2-7, with no clear D. The CDR3 runs to 12 residues. Germline assignment: CDR1 MNHNS and CDR2 SASEGT. Between the trimmed V and J ends, which lost 2 bases and 2 bases, there was a span of 4 bases. CDR3: CASSENAYEQYF. CDR3 bases: TGTGCCAGCAGTGAAAATGCCTACGAGCAGTACTTC.

The gene calls are TRBV27 and TRBJ2-1; maybe TRBD2 (5 bases). The CDR3 is 15 residues long. V was shortened by 4 bases and J by 12 bases, with 22 bases between the two germline ends. CDR1 MNHEY and CDR2 SMNVEV come from the germline V gene (reference sequence). Here the CDR3 reads CASSSETMSADAQFF. The CDR3 region has the DNA TGTGCCAGCAGTTCAGAGACTATGAGCGCCGATGCGCAGTTCTTC.

The gene calls are TRBV6-1 and TRBJ2-3; 8 bases are shared with TRBD2. The CDR3 spans 15 residues. Losses at the gene ends were 3 bases for V and 4 bases for J; bases not matched to a gene: 6. Germline loops: CDR1 MNHNS, CDR2 SASEGT. The CDR3 coding sequence is TGTGCCAGCAGTGAGAGCGGGAGTCACGCAGATACGCAGTATTTT. Translated, it gives CASSESGSHADTQYF.